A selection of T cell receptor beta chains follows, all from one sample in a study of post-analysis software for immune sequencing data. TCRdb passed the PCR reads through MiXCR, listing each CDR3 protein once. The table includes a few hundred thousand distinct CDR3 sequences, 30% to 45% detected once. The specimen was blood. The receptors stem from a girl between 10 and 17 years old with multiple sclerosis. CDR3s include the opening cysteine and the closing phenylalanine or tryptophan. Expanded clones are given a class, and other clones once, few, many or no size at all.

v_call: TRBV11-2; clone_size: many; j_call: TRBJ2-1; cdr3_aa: CASSSLFSGRDNEQFF
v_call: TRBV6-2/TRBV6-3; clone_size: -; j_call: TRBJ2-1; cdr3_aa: CASSYLGNEQFF
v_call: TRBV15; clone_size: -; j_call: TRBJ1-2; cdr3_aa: CATSRDRGLGYTF
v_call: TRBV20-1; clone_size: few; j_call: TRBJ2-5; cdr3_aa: CSARSTSGGMSYF
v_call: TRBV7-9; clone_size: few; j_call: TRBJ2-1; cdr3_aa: CASSWEGSGTDEQFF
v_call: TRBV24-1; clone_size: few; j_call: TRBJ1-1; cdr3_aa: CATSDGNTEAFF
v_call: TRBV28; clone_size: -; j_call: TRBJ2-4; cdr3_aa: CASSFSRGAKNIQYF
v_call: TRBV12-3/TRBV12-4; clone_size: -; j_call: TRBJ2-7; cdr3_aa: CASYGGPTYEQYF
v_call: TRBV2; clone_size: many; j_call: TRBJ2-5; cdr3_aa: CASSGWGRGGGQETQYF
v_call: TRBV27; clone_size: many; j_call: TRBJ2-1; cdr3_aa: CASSSSQLAGDYNEQFF
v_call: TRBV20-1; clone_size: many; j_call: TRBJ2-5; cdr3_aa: CSAWTGSKTQYF
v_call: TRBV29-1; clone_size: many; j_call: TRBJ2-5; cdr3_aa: CSVQGQETQYF
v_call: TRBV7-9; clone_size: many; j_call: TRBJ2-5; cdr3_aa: CASSLESKSETQYF
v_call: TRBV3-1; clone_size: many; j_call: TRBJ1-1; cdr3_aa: CASSQFNTEAFF
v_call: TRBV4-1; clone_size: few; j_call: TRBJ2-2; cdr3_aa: CASSHRWLGASGELFF
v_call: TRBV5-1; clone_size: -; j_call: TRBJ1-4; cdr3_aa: CASSLAAGGATNEKRFF
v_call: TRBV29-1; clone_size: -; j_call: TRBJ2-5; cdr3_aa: CSVAGIQETQYF
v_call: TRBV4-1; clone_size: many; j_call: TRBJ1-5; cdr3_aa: CASSQDDRVNQPQHF
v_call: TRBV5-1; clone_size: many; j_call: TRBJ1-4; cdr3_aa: CASSWQGRDGEKLFF
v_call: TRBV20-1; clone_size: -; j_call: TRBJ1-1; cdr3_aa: CSARATVRGEAFF
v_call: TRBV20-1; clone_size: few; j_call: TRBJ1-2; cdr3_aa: CSAMEPGSFYGYTF
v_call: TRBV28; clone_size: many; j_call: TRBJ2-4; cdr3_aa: CASSPGGFLAKNIQYF
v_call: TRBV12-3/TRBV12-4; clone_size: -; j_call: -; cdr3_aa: CASSPRGASHEQYF
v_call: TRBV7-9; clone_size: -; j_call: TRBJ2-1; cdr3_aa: CATTGGDREQFF
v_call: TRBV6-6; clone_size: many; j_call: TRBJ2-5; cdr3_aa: CATRGSGSRQETQYF
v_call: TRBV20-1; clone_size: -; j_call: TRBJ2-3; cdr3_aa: CSARGLITDTQYF
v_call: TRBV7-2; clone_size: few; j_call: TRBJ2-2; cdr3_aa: CASSLLAGPAGELFF
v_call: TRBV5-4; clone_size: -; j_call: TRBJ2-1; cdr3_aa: CASSAAGTREPNEQFF
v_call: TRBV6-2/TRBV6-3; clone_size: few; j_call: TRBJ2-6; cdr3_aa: CASRPGGTGANVPTF
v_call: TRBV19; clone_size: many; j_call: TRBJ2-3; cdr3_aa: CASSPPGRSTDTQYF
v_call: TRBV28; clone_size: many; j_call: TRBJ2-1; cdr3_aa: CASSFLAGGNNEQFF
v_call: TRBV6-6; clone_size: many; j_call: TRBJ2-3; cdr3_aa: CASSYRGPPTTDTQYF